These 13 T cell receptor beta chains originate from one sample sequenced in a study of regulatory T cells in long-lasting Graves disease. Time point indicated: newly diagnosed GD, antithyroid drugs for less than 3 months. RNA extracted from PBMCs served as the sequencing template. HTBI primers from iRepertoire and Arm-PCR of CDR3 regions yielded the TCR beta libraries. TCRdb recomputed calls from the multiplex PCR reads with MiXCR, one row per CDR3 protein. The sample has hundreds of thousands of distinct CDR3 sequences; 15% to 20% are singletons. The sample was also reused in another study, on T cells in Graves' hyperthyroidism and ophthalmopathy.

The specimen was peripheral blood mononuclear cells (PBMCs), collected at new diagnosis, from a patient treated with antithyroid drugs. These receptors were collected from a woman aged 25 to 39 with Graves disease.

This clonotype was detected ten times or more. The CDR3 loop reads CASSTLARGSNSPLHF. CDR3 nucleotide sequence: TGTGCCAGCAGTACCCTAGCCCGGGGATCGAATTCACCCCTCCACTTT. The chain uses TRBV27 and TRBJ1-6; D is unresolved. Germline V gene sequence: CDR1 MNHEY, CDR2 SMNVEV (reference sequence). The CDR3 runs 16 residues. V was clipped by 5 bases and J by 7 bases, with 18 bases between them.

The J gene is TRBJ2-2, the V gene TRBV12-3 or TRBV12-4; 11 positions agree with TRBD1. J gave up 7 bases and V 5 bases, and 6 bases lay outside the gene matches. The length of the CDR3 is 15 residues. The chain's CDR3 is CASSHGTGGGGELFF. The CDR3 coding sequence is TGTGCCAGCAGTCATGGGACAGGGGGTGGCGGGGAGCTGTTTTTT.

The chain employs TRBV7-2 and TRBJ2-3; D is undetermined. CDR1 is SGHTA, CDR2 FQGNSA, per germline. Between the trimmed V and J ends, which lost 4 bases and 3 bases, there was a span of 14 bases. CDR3 size: 15 residues. The CDR3 region has the DNA TGTGCCAGCAGCTCTGGACGGACGACTACAGATACGCAGTATTTT. It translates to CASSSGRTTTDTQYF.

This clonotype was recorded many times. V and J are TRBV28 and TRBJ1-1; D gene uncertain. With 10 bases removed from V and 0 bases from J, the gap between germline ends came to 18 bases. The V gene's germline CDR1 is MDHEN and CDR2 SYDVKM. The CDR3 totals 15 residues. CDR3: CATDNPWAMNTEAFF. The CDR3, as DNA: TGTGCCACCGACAACCCCTGGGCGATGAACACTGAAGCTTTCTTT.

There are many counts of this clonotype. The V and J genes are TRBV2 and TRBJ2-1; 11 bases map to TRBD2. Germline trimming cut 4 bases from V and 6 bases from J; bases unmatched to any gene: 14. This CDR3 comprises 18 residues. The germline V gene encodes CDR1 SNHLY and CDR2 FYNNEI. The CDR3: CASSVGRFTSGRGNEQFF. CDR3 nucleotides: TGTGCCAGCAGTGTAGGCAGGTTCACTAGCGGGAGAGGCAATGAGCAGTTCTTC.

The V and J genes are TRBV28 and TRBJ2-1; D may be TRBD1 or TRBD2 (5 bases each). The J call is uncertain, as TRBJ2-4 better fits the DNA end. The CDR3 length is 13 residues. Per germline, CDR1 MDHEN and CDR2 SYDVKM. The CDR3 loop reads CASSPGPSNIQYF. The CDR3 DNA sequence: TGTGCCAGCAGTCCGGGACCCTCCAACATTCAGTACTTC.

The V call is TRBV28, the J call TRBJ1-6, with 10 bases that match TRBD1. The CDR3 spans 17 residues. Trimming removed 0 bases from V and 7 bases from J; junction bases left unmatched: 6. In germline, CDR1 is MDHEN, CDR2 SYDVKM. CDR3 nucleotides: TGTGCCAGCAGTTTATGGCTGGGACAGGGGATGAATTCACCCCTCCACTTT. Its protein is CASSLWLGQGMNSPLHF. The whole variable domain, remainder taken from reference TRBV28 and TRBJ1-6, is DVKVTQSSRYLVKRTGEKVFLECVQDMDHENMFWYRQDPGLGLRLIYFSYDVKMKEKGDIPEGYSVSREKKERFSLILESASTNQTSMYLCASSLWLGQGMNSPLHFGNGTRLTVT.

The chain uses TRBV6-1 and TRBJ2-3; D is possibly TRBD1 or TRBD2 (5 bases each). Germline V lookup: CDR1 MNHNS, CDR2 SASEGT. This CDR3 comprises 16 residues. V was trimmed by 6 bases and J by 3 bases, leaving 19 bases between them. The CDR3: CASSLSGPLPTDTQYF. DNA of the CDR3: TGTGCCAGCAGCCTCTCGGGACCCCTCCCGACAGATACGCAGTATTTT.

A word on this clonotype: This may be a read error, as it is one base from a much larger clone. CDR3 in amino acids: CASSLGLAGMNEQFF. As DNA, the CDR3 is TGTGCCAGCAGCCTGGGACTAGCGGGAATGAATGAGCAGTTCTTC. The J gene is TRBJ2-1, the V gene TRBV7-3; TRBD2 matches at 13 bases. Per the germline V gene, CDR1 is SGHTA and CDR2 is FQGTGA. The CDR3 covers 15 residues. The J segment lost 7 bases and the V segment lost 5 bases, leaving 5 bases of the junction unmatched. The full variable domain, rest sourced from reference TRBV7-3 and TRBJ2-1, is GAGVSQTPSNKVTEKGKYVELRCDPISGHTALYWYRQSLGQGPEFLIYFQGTGAADDSGLPNDRFFAVRPEGSVSTLKIQRTERGDSAVYLCASSLGLAGMNEQFFGPGTRLTVL.

This chain's CDR3 is CASSFSEGGTGELFF. The CDR3 DNA reads as TGTGCCAGCAGTTTTTCTGAGGGGGGCACCGGGGAGCTGTTTTTT. The chain carries TRBV28 and TRBJ2-2, with D perhaps TRBD1 or TRBD2 (6 bases each). The V gene's germline CDR1 is MDHEN and CDR2 SYDVKM. V was shortened by 3 bases and J by 4 bases, with 12 bases between the two germline ends. The CDR3 length is 15 residues.

This clonotype was detected ten times or more. This chain connects TRBV5-1 to TRBJ2-1, with 7 nucleotides matching TRBD1. The junction had 5 bases not matched to a gene; V was cut back by 3 bases and J by 2 bases. The CDR3 has 15 amino acids. The V gene's germline CDR1 is SGHRS and CDR2 YFSETQ. The CDR3 bases are TGCGCCAGCAGCTCTACCGGACAGGCCTACAATGAGCAGTTCTTC. Translation: CASSSTGQAYNEQFF.

The V call is TRBV28, the J call TRBJ2-7; no clear D. CDR1 and CDR2 (germline): MDHEN, SYDVKM. V was cut by 6 bases and J by 1 base, with 16 bases left in between. CDR3 length equals 15 residues. The CDR3 spells CASSPPWASSYEQYF. The CDR3 DNA follows: TGTGCCAGCAGCCCTCCATGGGCATCATCCTACGAGCAGTACTTC.

This clonotype was found a few times. This chain uses TRBV5-6 with TRBJ1-1, with D perhaps matching TRBD1 (5 bases). CDR1 SGHDT and CDR2 YYEEEE come from the germline V gene. The CDR3 contains 12 residues. The V end was cut by 7 bases, the J end by 1 base, with 8 bases between. CDR3 residues: CASPTANTEAFF. The CDR3 DNA is TGTGCCAGCCCGACAGCGAACACTGAAGCTTTCTTT.